This T cell receptor (beta chain) comes out of a study of control samples from healthy donors and cancer patients. Only in-frame clones appear in the TCRdb table, and some are missing; sequencing was by immunoSEQ multiplex PCR. The table shows roughly 130,000 clones, with roughly 92% occurring only once. The germline CDR1 and CDR2 sequences are SGDLS and YYNGEE. CDR3 length equals 15 residues. Trimming at V came to 3 bases and at J to 3 bases, leaving 4 bases not matched to a gene. The chain couples TRBV9 to TRBJ2-2; TRBD1 matches 8 bases. The specimen sequenced was blood. This receptor was taken from a man under 40 in good health. DNA for the CDR3: TGTGCCAGCAGCGGAGACAGGGGATACACCGGGGAGCTGTTTTTT. Residues: CASSGDRGYTGELFF.